This T cell receptor beta chain was recorded in a study of T cell changes during pregnancy in multiple sclerosis. Germline V CDR1 and CDR2: SGDLS, YYNGEE. V gave up 3 bases and J gave up 8 bases, with 8 bases separating them. This CDR3 comprises 12 residues. Clones were sequenced by immunoSEQ multiplex PCR, and TCRdb holds only the in-frame ones, with some missing. The sample contains some 39,000 clones, 88% of which appear only once. This TCR was sampled from a female donor with multiple sclerosis, enrolled in a pregnancy study. The V call is TRBV9, the J call TRBJ1-4; unclear D gene. This specimen consisted of CD8+ T cells from peripheral blood mononuclear cells, obtained in the first trimester of pregnancy. The CDR3 nucleotides are TGTGCCAGCAGCGGCCTCCGGGAAAAACTGTTTTTT. Its protein is CASSGLREKLFF.